This T cell receptor beta chain is drawn from a study of identical twins. Whole-study findings and limits: Reduced insertions were recorded for abundant cord blood beta clonotypes, with no such pattern in memory repertoires.

Germline V lookup: CDR1 GTSNPN, CDR2 SVGIG (reference sequence). Trimming left V 2 bases short and J 6 bases short, with 8 bases between. CDR3 length equals 11 residues. Remarks on this clonotype: Its antigen is currently unknown.

After template switching added a universal primer site, the resulting cDNA carried unique molecular identifiers. TCRdb re-derived calls from the 5' RACE reads in MiXCR, one entry per CDR3 protein. The sample lists roughly 700,000 distinct CDR3 sequences, approximately 9% occurring once. These sequences were also reported in another study, on yellow fever vaccine responses in identical twins. Turning to that study: Twins' vaccine T cell responses were reported to seem partly convergent and partly personalized.

This clonotype was sampled from a woman under 30 in good health. Specimen: PBMCs. The chain combines TRBV30 with TRBJ2-7; D remains ambiguous. The CDR3 DNA reads TGTGCCTGGAGTCAGGTTTCCGAGCAGTACTTC. Protein sequence: CAWSQVSEQYF.